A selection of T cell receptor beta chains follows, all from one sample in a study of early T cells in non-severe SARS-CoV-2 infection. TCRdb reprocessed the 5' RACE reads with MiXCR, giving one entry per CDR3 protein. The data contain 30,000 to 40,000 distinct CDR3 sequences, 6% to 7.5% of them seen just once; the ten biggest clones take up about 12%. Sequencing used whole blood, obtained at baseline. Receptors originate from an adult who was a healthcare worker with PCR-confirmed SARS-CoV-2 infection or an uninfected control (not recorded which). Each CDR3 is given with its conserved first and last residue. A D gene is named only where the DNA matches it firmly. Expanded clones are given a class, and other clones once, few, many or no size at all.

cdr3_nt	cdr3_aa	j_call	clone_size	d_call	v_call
TGCAGCGTTGTTCCCGCGACAGGGGCCGAGACCCAGTACTTC	CSVVPATGAETQYF	TRBJ2-5	many	TRBD1	TRBV29-1
TGTGCCAGTAGTATGTTTTCGGGGGGTCATATGAACACTGAAGCTTTCTTT	CASSMFSGGHMNTEAFF	TRBJ1-1	many	-	TRBV19
TGCGCCAGCAGCTCCGAGAGCACAGATACGCAGTATTTT	CASSSESTDTQYF	TRBJ2-3	few	-	TRBV5-1
TGCAGTGCTAGAGATCGTGAGGGTGAAAAACTGTTTTTT	CSARDREGEKLFF	TRBJ1-4	-	-	TRBV20-1
TGTGCCAGCACCCCTCAGGGTACGCTGAAGCAGTACTTC	CASTPQGTLKQYF	TRBJ2-7	few	-	TRBV7-2
TGTGCCAGCAGCCGGACAGGGGGCGGTGGCTACACCTTC	CASSRTGGGGYTF	TRBJ1-2	-	TRBD1	TRBV5-4
TGTGCCAGCAGCTCCTCGGGGCCCCGAGTTTCAGATACGCAGTATTTT	CASSSSGPRVSDTQYF	TRBJ2-3	many	-	TRBV12-3/TRBV12-4
TGCGCCAGCAGCCAAGATCCGGCGGGAAGCTCCTACAATGAGCAGTTCTTC	CASSQDPAGSSYNEQFF	TRBJ2-1	few	-	TRBV4-1
TGTGCCAGCGAACAGGGGACTGGAAACACCATATATTTT	CASEQGTGNTIYF	TRBJ1-3	-	TRBD1	TRBV7-9
TGCAGTGCTAGTGTGCCGGGGAGCTCGAACACTGAAGCTTTCTTT	CSASVPGSSNTEAFF	TRBJ1-1	many	-	TRBV20-1
TGCAGCGGTGGTCCTGGGGAAGGGCAGGACAATGAGCAGTTCTTC	CSGGPGEGQDNEQFF	TRBJ2-1	medium-sized	-	TRBV29-1
TGTGCCAGCAGCTCCACCTTGTGGACTAGCGGGAGCTACAATGAGCAGTTCTTC	CASSSTLWTSGSYNEQFF	TRBJ2-1	few	TRBD2	TRBV5-5
TGTGCCAGCGTATATAGCGGGAGGCCTGCGGGGAGGATCAATGAGCAGTTCTTC	CASVYSGRPAGRINEQFF	TRBJ2-1	few	TRBD2	TRBV28
TGTGCCATCAGTGAGTTAAAAGGTTCCTACAATGAGCAGTTCTTC	CAISELKGSYNEQFF	TRBJ2-1	many	-	TRBV10-3
TGTGCCAGCAGCTTTTTTGGCGGGAGCACAGATACGCAGTATTTT	CASSFFGGSTDTQYF	TRBJ2-3	-	-	TRBV11-2
TGTGCCAGCAGGCATCGGGGGACCTACAATGAGCAGTTCTTC	CASRHRGTYNEQFF	TRBJ2-1	few	-	TRBV12-3/TRBV12-4
TGTGCCAGCAGTTACGGGTCTCCGCGCACAGATACGCAGTATTTT	CASSYGSPRTDTQYF	TRBJ2-3	-	-	TRBV6-5
TGCGCCAGCAGCCCGACAGGGAGGTCTGAAGCTTTCTTT	CASSPTGRSEAFF	TRBJ1-1	-	TRBD1	TRBV4-3
TGCAGCGTTAGCTGGGAGACGGACACTGAAGCTTTCTTT	CSVSWETDTEAFF	TRBJ1-1	many	-	TRBV29-1
TGCAGCGTGGGGATGCAGGGGTCGCAGACCCAGTACTTC	CSVGMQGSQTQYF	TRBJ2-5	many	-	TRBV29-1
TGCAGCGTTGAAGACGACAGGGGCGTTGAAAAACTGTTTTTT	CSVEDDRGVEKLFF	TRBJ1-4	few	TRBD1	TRBV29-1
TGTGCCAGCAGCTTAGTGGGGGGCTTACCCTCTGGAAACACCATATATTTT	CASSLVGGLPSGNTIYF	TRBJ1-3	many	-	TRBV7-2
TGTGCCAGCAGCTCAGACCCAGGCGGCAATGAGCAGTTCTTC	CASSSDPGGNEQFF	TRBJ2-1	many	-	TRBV11-3
TGTGCCATCAGTGAAGGGTACCAAGAGACCCAGTACTTC	CAISEGYQETQYF	TRBJ2-5	-	-	TRBV10-3
TGCAGTTGGACTAGCGGGAGTTCCTACGAGCAGTACTTC	CSWTSGSSYEQYF	TRBJ2-7	many	TRBD2	TRBV20-1
TGTGCCAGCAGCTTAGTAGGGGGACCAATGAACACTGAAGCTTTCTTT	CASSLVGGPMNTEAFF	TRBJ1-1	few	-	TRBV5-6
TGTGCCAGCAGCTTATATACGTCCCGGACGTCACCCCTCCACTTT	CASSLYTSRTSPLHF	TRBJ1-6	-	-	TRBV13
TGTGCCAGCAGTTGGTCAGGGGGTAACACTGAAGCTTTCTTT	CASSWSGGNTEAFF	TRBJ1-1	-	TRBD1	TRBV12-3/TRBV12-4